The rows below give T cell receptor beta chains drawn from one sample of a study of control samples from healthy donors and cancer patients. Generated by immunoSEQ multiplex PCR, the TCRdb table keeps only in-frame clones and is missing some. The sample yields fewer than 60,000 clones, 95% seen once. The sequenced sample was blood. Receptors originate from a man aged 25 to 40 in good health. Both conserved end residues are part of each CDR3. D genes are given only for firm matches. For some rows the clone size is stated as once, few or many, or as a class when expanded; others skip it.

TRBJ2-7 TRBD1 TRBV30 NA TGTGCCTGGAGTGTATCAGGGGGCCCCTACGAGCAGTACTTC CAWSVSGGPYEQYF
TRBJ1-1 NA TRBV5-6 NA TGTGCCAGCAGCTCCCGACGCCGGACAGTTAACACTGAAGCTTTCTTT CASSSRRRTVNTEAFF
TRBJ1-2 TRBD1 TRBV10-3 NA TGTGCCACCGGGACAGGGGGTAATACTAACTATGGCTACACCTTC CATGTGGNTNYGYTF
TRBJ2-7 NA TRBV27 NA TGTGCCAGCAGTCCCGCCCCCCGGGACGGAATACTTTACGAGCAGTACTTC CASSPAPRDGILYEQYF
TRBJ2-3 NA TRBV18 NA TGTGCCAGCTCACCACAAAGGGAACCTAATACGCAGTATTTT CASSPQREPNTQYF
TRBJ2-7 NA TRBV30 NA TGTGCCTGGACTCCCGGGCCCCCCGAGCAGTACTTC CAWTPGPPEQYF
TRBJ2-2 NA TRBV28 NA TGTGCCAGCAGTTTACCTACCTACGGGGAGCTGTTTTTT CASSLPTYGELFF
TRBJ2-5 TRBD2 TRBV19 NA TGTGCCAGTAGAGACCGGGGGCGGGGGGACACCCAGTACTTC CASRDRGRGDTQYF
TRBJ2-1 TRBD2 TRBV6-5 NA TGTGCCAGCAGTAGATTGCGGGGGGGAGGGGAGCAGTTCTTC CASSRLRGGGEQFF
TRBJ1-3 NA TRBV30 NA TGTGCCTGGGATCGGGGGGGTACAAACACCATATATTTT CAWDRGGTNTIYF
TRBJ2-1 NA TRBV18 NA TGTGCCAGCTCACCAGAGTTCTTAGATGAGCAGTTCTTC CASSPEFLDEQFF
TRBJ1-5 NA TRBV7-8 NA TGTGCCAGCAGCTTCTCCGATCAGCCCCAGCATTTT CASSFSDQPQHF
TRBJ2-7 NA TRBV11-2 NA TGTGCCAGCAGCTTAGTAGGCTCCAGCCTTATGACCTACGAGCAGTACTTC CASSLVGSSLMTYEQYF
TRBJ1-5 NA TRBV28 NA TGTGCCAGCAGTCTAACCGACAGGTATAGCAATCAGCCCCAGCATTTT CASSLTDRYSNQPQHF
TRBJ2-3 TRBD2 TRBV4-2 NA TGTGCCAGCAGCCAAGCAGCTAGCGGGAGCTTCCCAGATACGCAGTATTTT CASSQAASGSFPDTQYF
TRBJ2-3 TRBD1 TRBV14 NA TGTGCCAGCAGCCAAGCGACAGGGCTAAGCACAGATACGCAGTATTTT CASSQATGLSTDTQYF
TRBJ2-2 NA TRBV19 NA TGTGCCAGTAAAAATCTCCCGGGGACCGGGGAGCTGTTTTTT CASKNLPGTGELFF
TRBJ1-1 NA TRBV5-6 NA TGTGCCAGCAGCTTGGGTAACAGGCGGGATTGGGCGGACACTGAAGCTTTCTTT CASSLGNRRDWADTEAFF
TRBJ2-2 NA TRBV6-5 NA TGTGCCAGCAAGGGCACAAAGAACACCGGGGAGCTGTTTTTT CASKGTKNTGELFF
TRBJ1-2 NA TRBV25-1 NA TGTGCCAGCAGTGATAGATCGGGCAGCTATGGCTACACCTTC CASSDRSGSYGYTF
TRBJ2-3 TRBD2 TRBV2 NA TGTGCCAGCACTAGCTGGTCGAGCGGGAGGATGTATTTT CASTSWSSGRMYF
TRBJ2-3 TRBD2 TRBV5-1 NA TGCGCCAGCAGCGCGACTAGCGGCACAGATACGCAGTATTTT CASSATSGTDTQYF
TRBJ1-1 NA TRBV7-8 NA TGTGCCAGCAGCTTAGTAAACAGGGACGTGAACACTGAAGCTTTCTTT CASSLVNRDVNTEAFF
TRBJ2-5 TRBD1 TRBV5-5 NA TGTGCCCGCAGCGCGGGACAGGGGGCGGGGGAGACCCAGTACTTC CARSAGQGAGETQYF
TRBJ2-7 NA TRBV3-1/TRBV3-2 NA TGTGCCAGCAGCCTAAGCGGGTCCTCCTACGAGCAGTACTTC CASSLSGSSYEQYF
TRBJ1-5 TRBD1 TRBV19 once TGTGCCAGTAGTAGGACAGGGGATAATCAGCCCCAGCATTTT CASSRTGDNQPQHF
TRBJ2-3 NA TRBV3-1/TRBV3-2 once TGTGCCAGCAGCCCGACTACAAGCACAGATACGCAGTATTTT CASSPTTSTDTQYF
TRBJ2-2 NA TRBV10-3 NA TGTGCCATCAGTGAGGGGGGAGTTAGAACCGGGGAGCTGTTTTTT CAISEGGVRTGELFF
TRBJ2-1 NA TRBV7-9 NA TGTGCCAGCAGCCGACCTTATAACTCCTACAATGAGCAGTTCTTC CASSRPYNSYNEQFF
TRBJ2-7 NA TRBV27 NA TGTGCCAGCAAGGGATCCTACGAGCAGTACTTC CASKGSYEQYF
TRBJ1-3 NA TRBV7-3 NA TGTGCCAGCAGCTTAACCCAGGGCTCTGGAAACACCATATATTTT CASSLTQGSGNTIYF
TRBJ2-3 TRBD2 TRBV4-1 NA TGCGCCAGCAGCCAAGTGCGGGGAGGGGTTGAAGATACGCAGTATTTT CASSQVRGGVEDTQYF
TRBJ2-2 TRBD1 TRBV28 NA TGTGCCAGCAAGGGACAGAGAGCCATGAACACCGGGGAGCTGTTTTTT CASKGQRAMNTGELFF
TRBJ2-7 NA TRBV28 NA TGTGCCAGCAGTACCCCCGGAAGGGCTCACTCCTACGAGCAGTACTTC CASSTPGRAHSYEQYF
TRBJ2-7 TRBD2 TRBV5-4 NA TGTGCCAGCAACCGGATGGGGGAGGGCTCCTACGAGCAGTACTTC CASNRMGEGSYEQYF
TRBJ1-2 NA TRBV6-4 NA TGTGCCAGCAGTGCCACCCCAGGGGTTGGCTACACCTTC CASSATPGVGYTF
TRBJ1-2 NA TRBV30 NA TGTGCCTCCAAACGAGGTATAGATGGCTACACCTTC CASKRGIDGYTF
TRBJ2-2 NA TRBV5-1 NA TGCGCCAGCAGCCCGCCCAGGGGCGGAAACACCGGGGAGCTGTTTTTT CASSPPRGGNTGELFF
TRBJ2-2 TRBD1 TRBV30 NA TGTGCCTGGAGTGCGTTTCGGGGGACAGGGGGGACCGGGGAGCTGTTTTTT CAWSAFRGTGGTGELFF
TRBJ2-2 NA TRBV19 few TGTGCCAGTAGTACTTGGGGGGCGGGAGCAGAGAACACCGGGGAGCTGTTTTTT CASSTWGAGAENTGELFF
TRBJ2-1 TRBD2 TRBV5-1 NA TGCGCCAGCAGCCCTGATAGCGGGGGCTCCTACAATGAGCAGTTCTTC CASSPDSGGSYNEQFF
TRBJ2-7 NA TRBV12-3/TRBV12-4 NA TGTGCCAGCAGTTTAACCCGCTCCTACGAGCAGTACTTC CASSLTRSYEQYF
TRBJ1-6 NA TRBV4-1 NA TGCGCCAGCAGCCGCAGCAGGGACTATAATTCACCCCTCCACTTT CASSRSRDYNSPLHF
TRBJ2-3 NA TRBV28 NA TGTGCCAGCAGCCTTAGACACCTCAGGGCAGATACGCAGTATTTT CASSLRHLRADTQYF
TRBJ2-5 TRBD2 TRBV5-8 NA TGTGCCAGCAGCGACGGACTAGCGGGGTTACAAGAGACCCAGTACTTC CASSDGLAGLQETQYF
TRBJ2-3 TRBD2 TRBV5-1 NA TGCGCCAGCAGCTTGGCAATAACTAGCGGCCTTAGCACAGATACGCAGTATTTT CASSLAITSGLSTDTQYF
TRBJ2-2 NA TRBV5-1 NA TGCGCCAGCAGCTTGGTTAGGACGGGCCCGAACACCGGGGAGCTGTTTTTT CASSLVRTGPNTGELFF
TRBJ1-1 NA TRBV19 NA TGTGCCAGTAGTATGACAGGAACACTGAACACTGAAGCTTTCTTT CASSMTGTLNTEAFF